This entry lists 17 T cell receptor beta chains sequenced from one sample in a study of CD8 T cells in Susac syndrome. Random hexamers served to reverse transcribe about 0.45 to 1 ug RNA. TCRdb re-derived calls from the immunoSEQ multiplex PCR reads in MiXCR, one entry per CDR3 protein. In the table there are 150,000 to 180,000 distinct CDR3 sequences, 90% to 95% of which are singletons. Sequenced material: CD4+ T cells from PBMCs. The receptor set was obtained from a human donor with Susac syndrome.

J is TRBJ2-3 and V is TRBV20-1; 7 bases fit TRBD1. V shed 0 bases and J 4 bases; nucleotides not matched to a gene: 13. The germline V gene has CDR1 DFQATT and CDR2 SNEGSKA (reference sequence). This CDR3 is built from 17 residues. The CDR3 region has the DNA TGCAGTGCTAGAGACGTCAGGGGGAGAGGAATAGCAGATACGCAGTATTTT. Encoded protein: CSARDVRGRGIADTQYF.

The J gene is TRBJ1-4, the V gene TRBV20-1; tentative D call: TRBD1 (6 bases). The CDR3 is 13 amino acids. V was pared by 3 bases and J by 8 bases, with 13 bases between. Germline V lookup: CDR1 DFQATT, CDR2 SNEGSKA (reference sequence). The CDR3 spells CSASWGAEEKLFF. The CDR3 region has the DNA TGCAGTGCTAGCTGGGGGGCGGAGGAAAAACTGTTTTTT.

The V and J genes are TRBV14 and TRBJ2-7; either TRBD1 or TRBD2 may fit D (5 bases each). The CDR3 has 12 amino acids. Per germline, CDR1 SGHDN and CDR2 FVKESK. Between the trimmed V and J ends, which lost 6 bases and 5 bases, there was a span of 11 bases. The CDR3 region has the DNA TGTGCCAGCAGTCCGAGGGGCCACGAGCAGTACTTC. Amino acids: CASSPRGHEQYF. The whole variable domain, remainder taken from reference TRBV14 and TRBJ2-7, is EAGVTQFPSHSVIEKGQTVTLRCDPISGHDNLYWYRRVMGKEIKFLLHFVKESKQDESGMPNNRFLAERTGGTYSTLKVQPAELEDSGVYFCASSPRGHEQYFGPGTRLTVT.

The DNA for the CDR3 is TGCAGCGTCCCCGATGCGAGGCGGGGACACGAGCAGTACTTC. This codes for CSVPDARRGHEQYF. The chain employs TRBV29-1 and TRBJ2-7; D may be TRBD2 (6 bases). The V gene lost 6 bases and the J gene lost 5 bases, with 20 bases spanning the gap. Germline V gene sequence: CDR1 SQVTM, CDR2 ANQGSEA. The CDR3 contains 14 residues.

This chain joins TRBV9 and TRBJ2-1, with TRBD1 as a possible D gene (6 bases). The CDR3 covers 15 residues. Trimming took off 4 bases at V and 2 bases at J, with 13 bases between the two ends. Germline CDR1 is SGDLS and CDR2 is YYNGEE. The CDR3, as DNA: TGTGCCAGCAGCCCTCAGAGGGGGACCTACAATGAGCAGTTCTTC. Translated, it gives CASSPQRGTYNEQFF.

This chain links TRBV7-2 with TRBJ2-7; D ambiguous. The CDR3 runs to 12 residues. V lost 8 bases, J lost 2 bases, and 10 bases lay in between. The germline V gene encodes CDR1 SGHTA and CDR2 FQGNSA. The DNA of the CDR3 is TGTGCCAGCGGACCCGGCCCCTACGAGCAGTACTTC. Translation: CASGPGPYEQYF.

The CDR3 reads CSVSTEAFF. The CDR3 DNA is TGCAGCGTTTCCACTGAAGCTTTCTTT. J is TRBJ1-1 and V is TRBV29-1; the D is unclear. The germline CDR1 and CDR2 sequences are SQVTM and ANQGSEA. Trimming left V 5 bases short and J 4 bases short, with 2 bases between. The CDR3 runs 9 residues.

This chain connects TRBV15 to TRBJ2-5; D perhaps matches TRBD2 (6 bases). V lost 0 bases, J lost 4 bases, and 15 bases lay in between. The germline CDR1 and CDR2 sequences are LNHNV and YYDKDF (reference sequence). This CDR3 has 16 amino acids. CDR3 residues: CATSRDPGEALETQYF. CDR3 bases: TGTGCCACCAGCAGAGACCCGGGGGAGGCCCTAGAGACCCAGTACTTC.

This chain uses TRBV9 with TRBJ1-3, with D unclear. Germline loops: CDR1 SGDLS, CDR2 YYNGEE. The CDR3 loop spans 15 amino acids. Trimming removed 0 bases from V and 4 bases from J, with 11 bases in between. Here the CDR3 DNA reads TGTGCCAGCAGCGTAGGCGAATTCCGAGGAAACACCATATATTTT. It codes for CASSVGEFRGNTIYF.

The V gene is TRBV12-3 or TRBV12-4, the J gene TRBJ2-1; D is uncertain. The CDR3 is made up of 11 amino acids. V was shortened by 0 bases and J by 9 bases, with 3 bases between the two germline ends. The CDR3 bases are TGTGCCAGCAGTTTAGCGGTTGAGCAGTTCTTC. Translating gives CASSLAVEQFF.

The chain has TRBV28 and TRBJ2-3, with 10 bases aligning to TRBD2. Losses at the gene ends were 6 bases for V and 0 bases for J; bases not matched to a gene: 6. The CDR3 consists of 16 residues. Germline CDR1 MDHEN, CDR2 SYDVKM. The CDR3 loop reads CASSPGLASSTDTQYF. The CDR3 coding sequence is TGTGCCAGCAGCCCGGGACTAGCGTCGAGCACAGATACGCAGTATTTT.

The chain recombines TRBV29-1 with TRBJ1-2; D is uncertain. This CDR3 has 10 amino acids. Germline loops: CDR1 SQVTM, CDR2 ANQGSEA. V shed 4 bases and J shed 8 bases, with 8 bases lying between them. The CDR3 loop is CSVADGGYTF. CDR3 DNA sequence: TGCAGCGTTGCAGACGGCGGCTACACCTTC. The entire variable domain, with the rest obtained from reference TRBV29-1 and TRBJ1-2, is as follows: SAVISQKPSRDICQRGTSLTIQCQVDSQVTMMFWYRQQPGQSLTLIATANQGSEATYESGFVIDKFPISRPNLTFSTLTVSNMSPEDSSIYLCSVADGGYTFGSGTRLTVV.

V gene TRBV2 combines with J gene TRBJ1-5; 9 nucleotides match TRBD1. CDR3 length equals 14 residues. V lost 4 bases, J lost 7 bases, and 5 bases stayed unmatched. Germline V gene sequence: CDR1 SNHLY, CDR2 FYNNEI. CDR3 coding DNA: TGTGCCAGCAGTGTACAGGGGGCAAGGCAGCCCCAGCATTTT. Residues: CASSVQGARQPQHF.

This rearrangement joins TRBV12-3 or TRBV12-4 to TRBJ2-1; TRBD1 matches at 9 bases. The CDR3 has 13 amino acids. V shed 10 bases, J shed 4 bases, and the junction held 5 bases outside the gene matches. The CDR3 sequence: CAIGTGRYNEQFF. The CDR3, as DNA: TGTGCCATAGGGACAGGGAGATACAATGAGCAGTTCTTC.

This clonotype appeared a single time. This rearrangement joins TRBV10-3 to TRBJ2-7, with a weak D call TRBD2 (6 bases). Trimming shortened V by 0 bases and J by 0 bases, and 12 bases separated the two germline ends. CDR3 length: 16 residues. The germline V gene encodes CDR1 ENHRY and CDR2 SYGVKD. CDR3 DNA: TGTGCCATCAGTGAGTCGCAGTACGGGAGCTCCTACGAGCAGTACTTC. This codes for CAISESQYGSSYEQYF.

This chain joins TRBV29-1 and TRBJ2-3; D remains unclear. Germline V gives CDR1 SQVTM, CDR2 ANQGSEA. CDR3 length equals 14 residues. V dropped 8 bases and J dropped 0 bases, with 15 bases sitting between them. CDR3 nucleotide sequence: TGCAGCACTAATATCGGAACTAGCACAGATACGCAGTATTTT. Amino acids: CSTNIGTSTDTQYF.

This clonotype has just one count. The chain links TRBV14 to TRBJ1-3; D unclear. Per the germline V gene, CDR1 is SGHDN and CDR2 is FVKESK. CDR3 size: 14 residues. Trimming took off 1 base at V and 7 bases at J, with 11 bases between the two ends. Here the CDR3 DNA reads TGTGCCAGCAGCCAAGGGATTCGGGCGAACACCATATATTTT. It codes for CASSQGIRANTIYF.